This T cell receptor beta chain was sequenced in a study of cytomegalovirus exposure and HLA in healthy donors. PCR amplification relied on 60 Vbeta primers (plus 13 Jbeta primers). Authors' processing steps: The authors later counted some 76 million unique TCR beta chains, 9 million to 14 million of them shared. Here immunoSEQ multiplex PCR was the method, and the copy in TCRdb shows in-frame clones only, minus some. That table supplies the V and J calls and clone size; D and trimming were determined from the DNA. The sample lists about 120,000 clones, less than 85% seen once, with over 2.5% in the top ten. Specimen: PBMCs. The receptor comes from a male donor in good health and CMV-seronegative.

The CDR3 sequence is CASSFDRNTEAFF. DNA of the CDR3: TGTGCCAGCAGCTTTGACAGGAACACTGAAGCTTTCTTT. The chain uses TRBV5-4 and TRBJ1-1; D might be TRBD1 (5 bases). Germline assignment: CDR1 SGHNT and CDR2 YYREEE (reference sequence). V lost 2 bases and J lost 1, with 6 bases in between. The CDR3 has 13 residues.